This TCR beta chain was captured in a study of blood T cells in healthy people across ages. The second PCR ran about 7 to 12 cycles with a sample-barcoded 5' primer and J-beta primers. TCRdb independently ran MiXCR on the 5' RACE reads; one entry per CDR3 protein. This sample yields around 990,000 distinct CDR3 sequences, of which roughly two fifths are seen a single time; 10% to 15% belongs to the top ten. This CDR3 comprises 10 residues. CDR1 is DFQATT and CDR2 is SNEGSKA in the germline V gene (reference sequence). The sequence was obtained from a man between 18 and 29 years old in good health. The sample was blood. V and J are TRBV20-1 and TRBJ1-3, with D possibly being TRBD1 (5 bases). Here the CDR3 reads CGAGGNTIYF. The CDR3 DNA follows: TGCGGGGCGGGGGGAAACACCATATATTTT.